A single sample gave rise to the 27 T cell receptor beta chains below, sequenced in a study of OX40 agonist ivuxolimab in advanced cancers. TCRdb's copy holds only in-frame clones and misses some; the assay was immunoSEQ multiplex PCR. Of about 64,000 clones in the sample, approximately 79% were seen once. Source: CD4+ or CD8+ T cells sorted from blood, taken in a trial of the OX40 agonist ivuxolimab. Source of these receptors: an adult with an advanced solid tumor such as melanoma, head and neck, liver or kidney cancer.

The chain carries TRBV7-8 and TRBJ2-7; perhaps D is TRBD1 or TRBD2 (6 bases each). Germline V gene sequence: CDR1 SGHVS, CDR2 FQNEAQ. The CDR3 has 18 amino acids. V was shortened by 6 bases and J by 6 bases, with 30 bases between the two germline ends. This CDR3 is CASRRQFFLGGPSLEQYF. The CDR3 DNA sequence: TGTGCCAGCAGACGCCAATTTTTCCTGGGGGGCCCATCCCTCGAGCAGTACTTC.

The chain recombines TRBV18 with TRBJ2-1; weak D call: TRBD2 (5 bases). The CDR3 extends over 15 amino acids. Between the trimmed V and J ends, which lost 5 bases and 3 bases, there was a span of 14 bases. Germline CDR1 is KGHSH and CDR2 is LQKENI. Here the CDR3 DNA reads TGTGCCAGCTCAAACGGGAACCCAAACTACAATGAGCAGTTCTTC. Amino acid sequence: CASSNGNPNYNEQFF.

This clone appeared once. The chain couples TRBV2 to TRBJ1-6; D uncertain. Germline V gives CDR1 SNHLY, CDR2 FYNNEI. The V end was cut by 7 bases, the J end by 9 bases, with 10 bases between. The CDR3 covers 12 residues. The CDR3 coding sequence is TGTGCCAGCAAAGGGTTCAGTTCACCCCTCCACTTT. Protein product: CASKGFSSPLHF.

To note about this clone: One end of the junction varies from germline; a read error may be responsible. The chain combines TRBV7-7 with TRBJ1-4, with D unclear. Germline CDR1 reads SSHAT; CDR2 reads FNYEAQ (reference sequence). The CDR3 extends over 12 amino acids. The CDR3 sequence: CASSLGPVELFF. As DNA, the CDR3 is TGTGCTAGCAGCCTAGGGCCGGTGGAACTGTTTTTT.

The gene calls are TRBV28 and TRBJ2-3; 7 bases are shared with TRBD1. The CDR3 covers 17 residues. Per germline, CDR1 MDHEN and CDR2 SYDVKM. V shed 5 bases, J shed 0 bases, and the junction held 11 bases outside the gene matches. The CDR3 DNA is TGTGCCAGCAGTCGGCCCCCTACAGGGGCGAGCACAGATACGCAGTATTTT. Protein: CASSRPPTGASTDTQYF. The complete variable domain, with remaining parts taken from reference TRBV28 and TRBJ2-3, reads DVKVTQSSRYLVKRTGEKVFLECVQDMDHENMFWYRQDPGLGLRLIYFSYDVKMKEKGDIPEGYSVSREKKERFSLILESASTNQTSMYLCASSRPPTGASTDTQYFGPGTRLTVL.

V is TRBV5-4 and J is TRBJ2-1; 11 nucleotides line up with TRBD2. Trimming at V came to 4 bases and at J to 4 bases, leaving 7 bases not matched to a gene. Germline assignment: CDR1 SGHNT and CDR2 YYREEE (reference sequence). The length of the CDR3 is 16 residues. The CDR3 DNA is TGTGCCAGCAGCGCCCCTAGCGGGAGGCTTTACAATGAGCAGTTCTTC. This gives the protein CASSAPSGRLYNEQFF.

This chain uses TRBV5-1 with TRBJ2-3, with 9 bases matching TRBD2. Trimming at V came to 4 bases and at J to 2 bases, leaving 5 bases not matched to a gene. The CDR3 is made up of 15 amino acids. Germline CDR1 and CDR2: SGHRS and YFSETQ. The CDR3 nucleotides are TGCGCCAGCAGCCTAGCGGGGCATGACACAGATACGCAGTATTTT. It translates to CASSLAGHDTDTQYF. Drawing the rest from reference TRBV5-1 and TRBJ2-3, the complete variable domain is KAGVTQTPRYLIKTRGQQVTLSCSPISGHRSVSWYQQTPGQGLQFLFEYFSETQRNKGNFPGRFSGRQFSNSRSEMNVSTLELGDSALYLCASSLAGHDTDTQYFGPGTRLTVL.

The chain joins TRBV30 to TRBJ2-3; TRBD2 might be the D (6 bases). The CDR3 has 16 residues. In germline, CDR1 is GTSNPN, CDR2 SVGIG (reference sequence). Trimming stripped 0 bases from V and 7 bases from J, with 20 bases between. The CDR3 coding sequence is TGTGCCTGGAGTGTACGTGGAGGGGTAGTCTCTCATACGCAGTATTTT. Translation gives CAWSVRGGVVSHTQYF.

V gene TRBV28 combines with J gene TRBJ1-4; the match to TRBD1 covers 7 bases. The germline CDR1 and CDR2 sequences are MDHEN and SYDVKM. This CDR3 has 14 amino acids. V lost 2 bases, J lost 10 bases, and 7 bases stayed unmatched. DNA for the CDR3: TGTGCCAGCAGTTTAACCGTGGGACAGCCAAAACTGTTTTTT. Protein product: CASSLTVGQPKLFF.

The J gene is TRBJ1-1, the V gene TRBV5-8; 10 bases line up with TRBD1. This CDR3 is built from 18 residues. V gave up 4 bases and J gave up 4 bases; unmatched junction bases: 16. Germline V gene sequence: CDR1 SGHTS, CDR2 YDEGEE. For the CDR3, the DNA is TGTGCCAGCAGCCCGTTGCCCAGGACAGGGGGTGGTGGCACTGAAGCTTTCTTT. Encoded protein: CASSPLPRTGGGGTEAFF. The full variable domain, its missing parts supplied by reference TRBV5-8 and TRBJ1-1, is EAGVTQSPTHLIKTRGQQATLRCSPISGHTSVYWYQQALGLGLQFLLWYDEGEERNRGNFPPRFSGRQFPNYSSELNVNALELEDSALYLCASSPLPRTGGGGTEAFFGQGTRLTVV.

V gene TRBV18 combines with J gene TRBJ2-3, with D perhaps being TRBD1 or TRBD2 (5 bases each). Trimming cost V 0 bases and J 2 bases, with 9 bases left between them. Looked up from germline, CDR1 is KGHSH and CDR2 is LQKENI. The CDR3 contains 15 residues. The CDR3 here is CASSPPGTATDTQYF. CDR3 nucleotides: TGTGCCAGCTCACCACCCGGGACGGCCACAGATACGCAGTATTTT. Supplemented by reference TRBV18 and TRBJ2-3, the full variable domain reads NAGVMQNPRHLVRRRGQEARLRCSPMKGHSHVYWYRQLPEEGLKFMVYLQKENIIDESGMPKERFSAEFPKEGPSILRIQQVVRGDSAAYFCASSPPGTATDTQYFGPGTRLTVL.

DNA for the CDR3: TGCGCCAGCAGAGGTTCGGGACGGGCAGGTTACGAGCAGTACTTC. Amino acid sequence: CASRGSGRAGYEQYF. The chain uses TRBV4-1 and TRBJ2-7, with D possibly called TRBD1 or TRBD2 (5 bases each). This CDR3 contains 15 residues. V lost 6 bases, J lost 4 bases, and 19 bases lay in between. Germline loops: CDR1 MGHRA, CDR2 YSYEKL.

This clone was counted only a few times. The J gene is TRBJ1-5, the V gene TRBV28; unclear D gene. This CDR3 contains 12 residues. The V gene lost 5 bases and the J gene lost 6 bases, with 8 bases spanning the gap. The germline V gene has CDR1 MDHEN and CDR2 SYDVKM. The CDR3 region is CASSERGQPQHF. The CDR3, as DNA: TGTGCCAGCAGTGAGCGTGGTCAGCCCCAGCATTTT.

This clone was observed a few times. The chain couples TRBV18 to TRBJ1-2, with D unresolved. Trimming pared 3 bases from V and 4 bases from J, leaving 15 bases between. There are 15 residues in the CDR3. CDR1 and CDR2 (germline): KGHSH, LQKENI. The CDR3 protein is CASSPRGQEAYGYTF. CDR3 nucleotides: TGTGCCAGCTCACCCCGAGGGCAGGAGGCCTATGGCTACACCTTC.

The DNA for the CDR3 is TGTGCCTGGAGATTCGGGTCCAATGAGCAGTTCTTC. Its translation: CAWRFGSNEQFF. The V call is TRBV30, the J call TRBJ2-1, with D uncertain. CDR1 is GTSNPN and CDR2 is SVGIG in the germline V gene (reference sequence). V was trimmed by 3 bases and J by 6 bases, leaving 9 bases between them. The CDR3 runs 12 residues.

The chain joins TRBV5-6 to TRBJ2-1; tentative D call: TRBD2 (5 bases). V was clipped by 6 bases and J by 4 bases, with 11 bases between them. Germline V gene data show CDR1 as SGHDT and CDR2 as YYEEEE. There are 13 residues in the CDR3. The CDR3 DNA reads as TGTGCCAGCACCGAACCGGGGTACAATGAGCAGTTCTTC. The encoded protein is CASTEPGYNEQFF.

The rearrangement uses TRBV29-1 and TRBJ1-2; unclear D gene. The CDR3 is 12 amino acids. Trimming took 1 base from V and 4 from J, leaving 7 bases between them. CDR1 SQVTM and CDR2 ANQGSEA come from the germline V gene. The CDR3 sequence is CSVEGGFYGYTF. For the CDR3, the DNA is TGCAGCGTTGAAGGAGGATTCTATGGCTACACCTTC.

This clone was recorded many times. Here the CDR3 reads CASSEGRAMNTEAFF. The DNA of the CDR3 is TGTGCCAGCAGTGAGGGGAGGGCCATGAACACTGAAGCTTTCTTT. The chain joins TRBV6-1 to TRBJ1-1; D uncertain. Germline lookup yields CDR1 MNHNS and CDR2 SASEGT. The CDR3 covers 15 residues. Trimming took 3 bases from V and 0 from J, leaving 11 bases between them.

The gene calls are TRBV18 and TRBJ2-1, with 8 nucleotides matching TRBD1. The CDR3 totals 13 residues. Germline trimming cut 3 bases from V and 9 bases from J; bases unmatched to any gene: 4. Germline V gene data show CDR1 as KGHSH and CDR2 as LQKENI. This CDR3 is CASSPDRVGEQFF. The CDR3 nucleotides read TGTGCCAGCTCACCGGACAGGGTAGGTGAGCAGTTCTTC.

With regard to this clone: The same CDR3 arises from other DNA sequences in this sample as well. The V call is TRBV11-2, the J call TRBJ1-2; D is undetermined. The CDR3 loop spans 15 amino acids. V lost 0 bases to trimming and J lost 2 bases, with 10 bases between them. Germline values: CDR1 SGHAT, CDR2 FQNNGV. The CDR3, as DNA: TGTGCCAGCAGCTTAGATCCCGGGCGGAACTATGGCTACACCTTC. Translation: CASSLDPGRNYGYTF.

This sequence joins TRBV6-6 and TRBJ2-5; D may be TRBD1 (5 bases). Deletions cut 0 bases from V and 7 bases from J, with 15 bases between. Germline V lookup: CDR1 MNHNY, CDR2 SVGAGI (reference sequence). The CDR3 is made up of 15 amino acids. The CDR3 spells CASSYSAPPTGTQYF. In DNA form, the CDR3 reads TGTGCCAGCAGTTACTCAGCTCCACCCACAGGGACCCAGTACTTC.

J is TRBJ1-1 and V is TRBV20-1; 7 bases are a match to TRBD1. V dropped 7 bases and J dropped 4; count of bases not matched to a gene: 3. The CDR3 loop spans 11 amino acids. Per the germline V gene, CDR1 is DFQATT and CDR2 is SNEGSKA (reference sequence). CDR3 DNA: TGCAGTGGCGACAGGGCCACTGAAGCTTTCTTT. Its protein product is CSGDRATEAFF.

The genes are TRBV5-4 and TRBJ2-2; possibly TRBD1 for D (5 bases). CDR3 length: 15 residues. V lost 4 bases and J 2 bases, leaving 12 bases between the germline ends. Germline V gene lookup returns CDR1 SGHNT and CDR2 YYREEE (reference sequence). The CDR3 DNA sequence: TGTGCCAGCAGCGAACTCGACAGAAACACCGGGGAGCTGTTTTTT. Translation: CASSELDRNTGELFF.

The chain is built from TRBV30 and TRBJ1-1; no clear D. CDR3 size: 13 residues. The ends were cut back, 7 bases at V and 11 bases at J, with 23 bases in the middle. CDR1 GTSNPN and CDR2 SVGIG come from the germline V gene (reference sequence). The CDR3 protein is CAFPRVKGIGAFF. The CDR3 region has the DNA TGTGCCTTCCCCCGGGTGAAGGGCATTGGTGCTTTCTTT.

This clone came up once. This chain joins TRBV29-1 and TRBJ1-5, with a possible D match to TRBD1 (5 bases). The CDR3 sequence is 13 residues long. V lost 6 bases to trimming and J lost 10 bases, with 19 bases between them. Germline CDR1 SQVTM, CDR2 ANQGSEA. CDR3 DNA: TGCAGCGTCGAGTCGGGGGTTGGGTTACCCCAGCATTTT. Protein sequence: CSVESGVGLPQHF.

V usage is TRBV5-1 and J usage is TRBJ1-6; 9 bases fit TRBD1. This CDR3 is 16 amino acids long. Germline trimming cut 0 bases from V and 9 bases from J; bases unmatched to any gene: 7. Germline CDR1 SGHRS, CDR2 YFSETQ. CDR3 loop: CASSLAGQGGPSPLHF. For the CDR3, the DNA is TGCGCCAGCAGCTTGGCGGGACAGGGCGGGCCTTCACCCCTCCACTTT.

The CDR3 coding sequence is TGTGCCAGCCTACTAGCGGATAACTACAATGAGCAGTTCTTC. As protein: CASLLADNYNEQFF. V is TRBV28 and J is TRBJ2-1; 8 bases match TRBD2. With 8 bases clipped from V and 3 bases from J, the junction kept 6 bases outside the gene matches. The CDR3 has 14 residues. Germline CDR1 is MDHEN and CDR2 is SYDVKM.